This entry concerns a single T cell receptor beta chain. Looked up from germline, CDR1 is LNHDA and CDR2 is SQIVND (reference sequence). The CDR3 is made up of 14 amino acids. Trimming stripped 0 bases from V and 7 bases from J, with 9 bases between. In the original workflow: It was from reference gene primer amplification that nucleated cell counts were estimated. Repertoires were generated with immunoSEQ multiplex PCR, while TCRdb's copy carries only in-frame clones and drops some. V, J and clone size reflect that table, while D and trimming were determined from the DNA. The sample records about 260,000 clones, approximately 86% being singletons. This sample is part of a study of blood T cell repertoires in COVID-19. At the level of the study: Acute and convalescent COVID-19 samples came from the United States, Italy and Spain. The cDNA or gDNA used as material had been derived from T cells, B-cell-depleted T cells, or PBMCs.

The TCR sequence derives from a man aged 35 to 55 who had recovered from COVID-19. This sequence joins TRBV19 and TRBJ2-2; the D is unclear. Sequencing used peripheral blood. The CDR3 DNA sequence: TGTGCCAGTAGTATAGACTCCCCCGGCGGGGAGCTGTTTTTT. Protein: CASSIDSPGGELFF. Full variable domain (remainder filled in from reference TRBV19 and TRBJ2-2): DGGITQSPKYLFRKEGQNVTLSCEQNLNHDAMYWYRQDPGQGLRLIYYSQIVNDFQKGDIAEGYSVSREKKESFPLTVTSAQKNPTAFYLCASSIDSPGGELFFGEGSRLTVL.